Listed below are T cell receptor beta chains from one sample, sequenced in a study of blood T cell repertoires in COVID-19. Method: immunoSEQ multiplex PCR; TCRdb's copy keeps in-frame clones and lacks some. The sample comprises 250,000 or so clones, just under 85% of which are singletons, and 7.5% to 10% rests with the top ten. The sample was peripheral blood. These receptor sequences come from a man aged 80 or over with acute or convalescent COVID-19. CDR3s include the opening cysteine and the closing phenylalanine or tryptophan. Fields, in order: CDR3 DNA, CDR3 protein, J gene, V gene, clone size, D gene. A D gene is named only where the DNA matches it firmly. A row's size may be missing; if present it is once, few, many or a size class.

TGTGCCACCAGTGATTCAAGCGACAGGGTGGCTCATGAAGCTTTCTTT,CATSDSSDRVAHEAFF,TRBJ1-1,TRBV24-1,NA,TRBD1
TGTGCCTGGAGCCGGGACAGACATAGCAATCAGCCCCAGCATTTT,CAWSRDRHSNQPQHF,TRBJ1-5,TRBV30,NA,TRBD1
TGTGCCAGCAGACCCCGGACAGATAGCCACGAGCAGTACTTC,CASRPRTDSHEQYF,TRBJ2-7,TRBV7-9,NA,NA
TGCGCCAGCAGCTTTGGGACAGGCAACTCTGGAAACACCATATATTTT,CASSFGTGNSGNTIYF,TRBJ1-3,TRBV5-1,NA,TRBD1
TGTGCCATCAGTGAAAGCACCCCCGAGACCCAGTACTTC,CAISESTPETQYF,TRBJ2-5,TRBV10-3,once,NA
TGTGCCAGCAGCCAGGGGCAGGGGCGATACACCGGGGAGCTGTTTTTT,CASSQGQGRYTGELFF,TRBJ2-2,TRBV7-2,NA,NA
TGTGCCAGCAGCTTAGCCGGGACTAGCGAACACGAGCAGTACTTC,CASSLAGTSEHEQYF,TRBJ2-7,TRBV7-9,NA,TRBD2
TGTGCCAGCAGCCCAAGGACAGTCGGCTACACCTTC,CASSPRTVGYTF,TRBJ1-2,TRBV9,NA,NA
TGTGCCAGCAGTTTAGCAGGAGGCTATGGCTACACCTTC,CASSLAGGYGYTF,TRBJ1-2,TRBV28,NA,NA
TGTGCCAGCAGCGTAAGTCTCAGCTCCTACGAGCAGTACTTC,CASSVSLSSYEQYF,TRBJ2-7,TRBV9,NA,NA
TGCAGTGCTAGTCCGAGGACAGGGTCGGCGAATCAGCCCCAGCATTTT,CSASPRTGSANQPQHF,TRBJ1-5,TRBV20-1,NA,TRBD1
TGTGCCAGCAGCGCGAGCGCGGCCCGCCGGGGGGAGCAGTACTTC,CASSASAARRGEQYF,TRBJ2-7,TRBV7-2,NA,NA
TGTGCCAGCAGCTTAGACGGGACAGGTTCTGGGCCCCAGCATTTT,CASSLDGTGSGPQHF,TRBJ1-5,TRBV7-2,NA,TRBD1
TGTGCCAGCAGTTTACAGGGGAAGACCCAGTACTTC,CASSLQGKTQYF,TRBJ2-5,TRBV12-3/TRBV12-4,few,NA
TGTGCCACCAGTGATAGGACAGGGAACACTGAAGCTTTCTTT,CATSDRTGNTEAFF,TRBJ1-1,TRBV24-1,NA,TRBD1
TGTGCCAGCAGCCAGCGCCTGCTAGCGGGAGGGGGGTATGAGCAGTTCTTC,CASSQRLLAGGGYEQFF,TRBJ2-1,TRBV4-2,once,TRBD2
TGTGCCAGCAGTCCGACAGTCTCTGGAAACACCATATATTTT,CASSPTVSGNTIYF,TRBJ1-3,TRBV27,NA,NA
TGTGCCAGCAGCTGGTCGACAGGGGGCCGCGAAAAACTGTTTTTT,CASSWSTGGREKLFF,TRBJ1-4,TRBV5-6,NA,TRBD1
TGTGCCAGCAGCTTCTCGGGACTAGCGGGACAGAATACGCAGTATTTT,CASSFSGLAGQNTQYF,TRBJ2-3,TRBV11-3,NA,TRBD2
TGCGCCAGCAGCCGCCCCGACTTGAGGAGTGGAAACACCATATATTTT,CASSRPDLRSGNTIYF,TRBJ1-3,TRBV4-1,NA,NA
TGTGCCAGCAGCCTACGGACAGGCGTCTCCTACAATGAGCAGTTCTTC,CASSLRTGVSYNEQFF,TRBJ2-1,TRBV7-9,NA,TRBD1
TGTGCCAGCAGCTTAACCGGAGGACTAGCTCAGACCCAGTACTTC,CASSLTGGLAQTQYF,TRBJ2-5,TRBV7-3,once,TRBD2
TGTGCCAGCAGTGAAGTTCCCCAGGGGGCTGAAGCTTTCTTT,CASSEVPQGAEAFF,TRBJ1-1,TRBV2,NA,TRBD1
TGTGCCAGTAAAGACAGGGGCGAACAGCCCGGGGAGCTGTTTTTT,CASKDRGEQPGELFF,TRBJ2-2,TRBV7-9,NA,TRBD1
TGTGCCAGCACCTCCGGGACAGTGAACACTGAAGCTTTCTTT,CASTSGTVNTEAFF,TRBJ1-1,TRBV6-5,NA,TRBD1
TGTGCCATCAGAAAGGGGGCGGGCGAAAATCAGCCCCAGCATTTT,CAIRKGAGENQPQHF,TRBJ1-5,TRBV10-3,once,TRBD1
TGTGCCACCAGCAGAGATCGGGTGGCAACTAATGAAAAACTGTTTTTT,CATSRDRVATNEKLFF,TRBJ1-4,TRBV15,once,NA
TGTGCCACCAAGGTAGGGAGCTCCTACGAGCAGTACTTC,CATKVGSSYEQYF,TRBJ2-7,TRBV6-5,NA,NA
TGTGCCAGCAGCCCCCGGACAGGGAGTAACTATGGCTACACCTTC,CASSPRTGSNYGYTF,TRBJ1-2,TRBV5-8,NA,TRBD1
TGTGCCAGCAGAGGAACAGGGGGCGGGGGGAATGAGCAGTTCTTC,CASRGTGGGGNEQFF,TRBJ2-1,TRBV4-2,NA,NA
TGCGCCAGCAGTGGAGGGGGGGGCACTGAAGCTTTCTTT,CASSGGGGTEAFF,TRBJ1-1,TRBV10-2,NA,NA